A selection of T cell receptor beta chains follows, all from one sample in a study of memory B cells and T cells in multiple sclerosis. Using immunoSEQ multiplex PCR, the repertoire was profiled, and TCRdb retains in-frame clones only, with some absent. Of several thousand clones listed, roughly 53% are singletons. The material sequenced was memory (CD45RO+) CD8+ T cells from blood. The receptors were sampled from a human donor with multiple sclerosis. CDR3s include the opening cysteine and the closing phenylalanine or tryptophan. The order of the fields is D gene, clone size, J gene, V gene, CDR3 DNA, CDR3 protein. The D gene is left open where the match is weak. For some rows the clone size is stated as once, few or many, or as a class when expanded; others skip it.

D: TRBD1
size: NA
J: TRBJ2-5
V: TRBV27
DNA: TGTGCCAGCAGTCCCATGACAGGGGGAGAGACCCAGTACTTC
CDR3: CASSPMTGGETQYF

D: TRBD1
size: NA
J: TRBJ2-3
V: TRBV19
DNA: TGTGCCAGTAGTAGACCGGACAGGGGGCGCACAGATACGCAGTATTTT
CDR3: CASSRPDRGRTDTQYF

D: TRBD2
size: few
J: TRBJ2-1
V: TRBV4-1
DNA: TGCGCCAGCAGCCCTCAGGGCGGGAGGATCCACAATGAGCAGTTCTTC
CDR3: CASSPQGGRIHNEQFF

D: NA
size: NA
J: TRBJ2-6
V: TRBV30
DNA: TGTGCCTGGAGTGTACCGGCAGGGAATGGGGACAACGGTCTGACTTTC
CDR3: CAWSVPAGNGDNGLTF

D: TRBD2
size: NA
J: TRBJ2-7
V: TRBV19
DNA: TGTGCCAGTAGCGTCCTCTTTAGCGGGAGCTACGAGCAGTACTTC
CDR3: CASSVLFSGSYEQYF

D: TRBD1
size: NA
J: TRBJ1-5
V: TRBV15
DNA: TGTGCCACCAGCAGGGACAGGGAGAATCAGCCCCAGCATTTT
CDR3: CATSRDRENQPQHF

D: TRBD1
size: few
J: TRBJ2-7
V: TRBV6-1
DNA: TGTGCCAGCAGTGAAGGGACAGGGTCGGCCAACGAGCAGTACTTC
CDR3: CASSEGTGSANEQYF

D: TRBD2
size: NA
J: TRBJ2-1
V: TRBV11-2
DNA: TGTGCCAGCAGCTCGGGAGGGGCCTACAATGAGCAGTTCTTC
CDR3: CASSSGGAYNEQFF

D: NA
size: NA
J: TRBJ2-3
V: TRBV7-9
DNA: TGTGCCAGCAGACCCGAGGGAGATACGCAGTATTTT
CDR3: CASRPEGDTQYF

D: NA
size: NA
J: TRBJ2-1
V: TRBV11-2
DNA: TGTGCCAGCAGCTTAGTAGGGGGAGTTTACAATGAGCAGTTCTTC
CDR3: CASSLVGGVYNEQFF

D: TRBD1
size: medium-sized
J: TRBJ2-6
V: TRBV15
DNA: TGTGCCACCAGCCTTGGACAGGGGGATGGGGCCAACGTCCTGACTTTC
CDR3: CATSLGQGDGANVLTF

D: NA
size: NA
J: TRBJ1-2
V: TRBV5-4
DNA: TGTGCCAGCAGCTTGTTAGGGGCGCAGGACTATGGCTACACCTTC
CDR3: CASSLLGAQDYGYTF

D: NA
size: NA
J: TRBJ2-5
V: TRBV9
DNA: TGTGCCAGCAGCGTAGCCGACAAGGTCAGACAAGAGACCCAGTACTTC
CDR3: CASSVADKVRQETQYF

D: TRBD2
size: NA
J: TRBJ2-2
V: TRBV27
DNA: TGTGCCAGCAGTGCCCCCGGGACTAGCGGGGGGGGAAAGATGAACACCGGGGAGCTGTTTTTT
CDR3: CASSAPGTSGGGKMNTGELFF

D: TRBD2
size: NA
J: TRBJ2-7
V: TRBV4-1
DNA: TGTGCCAGCAGCCAAGAGGGCGGGAGCTCCTACGAGCAGTACTTC
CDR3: CASSQEGGSSYEQYF

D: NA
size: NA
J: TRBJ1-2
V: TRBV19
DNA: TGTGCCAGTACGAGTTCAGGCGATGATCGAGGGAATGGCTACACCTTC
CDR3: CASTSSGDDRGNGYTF

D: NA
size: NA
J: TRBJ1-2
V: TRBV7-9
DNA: TGTGCCAGCAGTCGCGGGGGGGATGGCTACACCTTC
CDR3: CASSRGGDGYTF

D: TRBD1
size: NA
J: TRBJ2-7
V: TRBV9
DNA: TGTGCCAGCAGCGTAGGGGGCTGGGGGACAGGTCGAACCTACGAGCAGTACTTC
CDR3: CASSVGGWGTGRTYEQYF

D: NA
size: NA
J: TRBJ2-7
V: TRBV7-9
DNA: TGTGCCAGCAGCTTTGCAGGGGAAAGCTTAGGCGACGAGCAGTACTTC
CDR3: CASSFAGESLGDEQYF

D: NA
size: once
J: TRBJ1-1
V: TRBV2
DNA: TGTGCCAGCAGTGAAGCCGCAGGGCGTAACACTGAAGCTTTCTTT
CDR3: CASSEAAGRNTEAFF

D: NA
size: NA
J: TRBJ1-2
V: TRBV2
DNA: TGTGTAATCTCCGGGAACAGTCCTTTCCATGGGTATGGCTACACCTTC
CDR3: CVISGNSPFHGYGYTF

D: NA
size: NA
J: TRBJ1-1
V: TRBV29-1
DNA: TGCAGCGTGACCCCCAGGGTTGGGCTGGTTGAAGCTTTCTTT
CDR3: CSVTPRVGLVEAFF

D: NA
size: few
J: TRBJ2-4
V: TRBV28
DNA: TGTGCCAGCACCCCACCCCGCGGGCTGATGTACTTC
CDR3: CASTPPRGLMYF

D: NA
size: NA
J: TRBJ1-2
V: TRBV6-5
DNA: TGTGCCAGCAGACACGGGGGAGAGGGCTACACCTTC
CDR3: CASRHGGEGYTF

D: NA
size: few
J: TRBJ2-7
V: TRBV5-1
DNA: TGCGCCAGCAGCGGCGGGACAGCTAGCTCCTACGAGCAGTACTTC
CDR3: CASSGGTASSYEQYF

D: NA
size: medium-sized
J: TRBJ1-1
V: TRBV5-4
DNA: TGTGCCAGCAGCTTGGACAGGACAGAGATTGAAGCTTTCTTT
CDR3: CASSLDRTEIEAFF

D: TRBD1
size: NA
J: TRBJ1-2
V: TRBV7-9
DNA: TGTGCCAGCAGCACCACAGGGGTGGTCGGCTATGGCTACACCTTC
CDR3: CASSTTGVVGYGYTF

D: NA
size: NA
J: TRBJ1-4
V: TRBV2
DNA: TGTGCCAGCAGTCCCCTAGGGGTCCTAAATGAAAAACTGTTTTTT
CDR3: CASSPLGVLNEKLFF

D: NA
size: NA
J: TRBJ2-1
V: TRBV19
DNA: TGTGCCAGTAGTATAGATTCGTCCTCCTACAATGAGCAGTTCTTC
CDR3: CASSIDSSSYNEQFF

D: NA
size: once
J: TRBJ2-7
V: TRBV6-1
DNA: TGTGCCAGCAGTGAAGTTTCCGGCTCCTACGAGCAGTACTTC
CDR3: CASSEVSGSYEQYF

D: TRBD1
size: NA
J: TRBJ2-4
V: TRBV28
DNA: TGTGCCAGCAGTTGGGACAGAAGAGTCGGTGAAAACATTCAGTACTTC
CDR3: CASSWDRRVGENIQYF

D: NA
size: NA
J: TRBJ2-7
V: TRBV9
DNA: TGTGCCAGCAGCCCCATCGGAGGGAATTACGAGCAGTACTTC
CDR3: CASSPIGGNYEQYF

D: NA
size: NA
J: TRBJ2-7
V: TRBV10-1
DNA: TGCGCCAGTCCCCTCTCCTACGAGCAGTACTTC
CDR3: CASPLSYEQYF

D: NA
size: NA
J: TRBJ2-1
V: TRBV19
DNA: TGTGCCAGCGGTGGGGGGTACCATGAGCAGTTCTTC
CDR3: CASGGGYHEQFF

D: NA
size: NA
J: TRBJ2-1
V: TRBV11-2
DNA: TGTGCCAGCAGCTTTCGGGAGAATGAGCAGTTCTTC
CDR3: CASSFRENEQFF

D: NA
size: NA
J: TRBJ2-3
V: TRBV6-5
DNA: TGTGCCAGCAGTTACGGCGGTACGCAGTATTTT
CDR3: CASSYGGTQYF

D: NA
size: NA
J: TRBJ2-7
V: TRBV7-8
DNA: TGTGCCAGCAGCTACTATTCTACCGAGCAGTACTTC
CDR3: CASSYYSTEQYF

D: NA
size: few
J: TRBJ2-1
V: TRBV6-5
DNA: TGTGCCAGCAGACAGGACAATGAGCAGTTCTTC
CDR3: CASRQDNEQFF

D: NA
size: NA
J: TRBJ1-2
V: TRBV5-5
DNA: TGTGCCAGCAGCTTGGTCCCCGACGTTCAGGCCTTTGGGTATGGCTACACCTTC
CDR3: CASSLVPDVQAFGYGYTF

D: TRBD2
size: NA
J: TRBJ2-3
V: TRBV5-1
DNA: TGCGCCAGCAGCTTAGGACTAGCGGGGGGGCCAGTAGATACGCAGTATTTT
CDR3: CASSLGLAGGPVDTQYF

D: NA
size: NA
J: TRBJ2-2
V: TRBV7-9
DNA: TGTGCCAGCAGCCCCCCAATAGTAACCGGGGAGCTGTTTTTT
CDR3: CASSPPIVTGELFF

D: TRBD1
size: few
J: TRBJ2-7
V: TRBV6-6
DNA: TGTGCCAGTCGGGACAGCCTCTACGAGCAGTACTTC
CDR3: CASRDSLYEQYF

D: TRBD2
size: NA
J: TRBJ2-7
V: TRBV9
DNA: TGTGCCAGCAGCTTAGGGACTAGCGGAGCCTACGAGCAGTACTTC
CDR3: CASSLGTSGAYEQYF

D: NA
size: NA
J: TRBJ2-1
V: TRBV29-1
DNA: TGCAGCGTTGAAGACTCGAGCTCAGGGTATGACTCCTACAATGAGCAGTTCTTC
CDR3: CSVEDSSSGYDSYNEQFF

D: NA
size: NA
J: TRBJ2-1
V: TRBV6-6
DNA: TGTGCCAGCAGGGGGGGTGAAAATGAGCAGTTCTTC
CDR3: CASRGGENEQFF

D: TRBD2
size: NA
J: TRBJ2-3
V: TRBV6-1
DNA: TGTGCCATCGCTGGGCTAGCGGGGGGTGATACGCAGTATTTT
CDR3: CAIAGLAGGDTQYF

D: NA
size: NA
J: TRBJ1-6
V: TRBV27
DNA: TGTGCCAGCAGTTTCGGTGCAGGGTCGAATAATTCACCCCTCCACTTT
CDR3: CASSFGAGSNNSPLHF

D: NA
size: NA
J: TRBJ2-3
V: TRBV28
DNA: TGTGCCAGCAGCCGCGGGGTAACAGATACGCAGTATTTT
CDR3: CASSRGVTDTQYF

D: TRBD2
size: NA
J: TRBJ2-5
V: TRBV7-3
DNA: TGTGCCAGCAGCGGACTAGCGGGAGGGCTACAACAAGAGACCCAGTACTTC
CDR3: CASSGLAGGLQQETQYF

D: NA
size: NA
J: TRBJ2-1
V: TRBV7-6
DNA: TGTGCCAGCAGCTTAGAAAATAGCCCCGAGCAGTTCTTC
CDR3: CASSLENSPEQFF

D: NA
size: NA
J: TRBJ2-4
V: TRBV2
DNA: TGTGCCAGCAGTGACCTGGGGGCAAGTGAAAACATTCAGTACTTC
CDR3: CASSDLGASENIQYF

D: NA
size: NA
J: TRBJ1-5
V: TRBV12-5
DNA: TGTGCTAGTGCCCTGACTTCGGGTCAGCCCCAGCATTTT
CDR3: CASALTSGQPQHF

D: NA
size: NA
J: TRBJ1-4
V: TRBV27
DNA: TGTGCCAGCAGTCTAGGAGAAAAACTGTTTTTT
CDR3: CASSLGEKLFF

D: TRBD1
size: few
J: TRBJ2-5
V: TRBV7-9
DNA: TGTGCCAGCAGCTTTAGTTTGATCCGGGACAGTAAAGAGACCCAGTACTTC
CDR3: CASSFSLIRDSKETQYF

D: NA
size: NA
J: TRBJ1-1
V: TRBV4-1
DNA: TGCGCCAGCAGCTCAGCAGGGCGGGGAATGAACACTGAAGCTTTCTTT
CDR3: CASSSAGRGMNTEAFF

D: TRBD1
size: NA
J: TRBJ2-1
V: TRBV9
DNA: TGTGCCAGCAGCTCGCAGGGGGCCTACAATGAGCAGTTCTTC
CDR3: CASSSQGAYNEQFF

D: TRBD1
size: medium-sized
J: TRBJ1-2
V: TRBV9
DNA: TGTGCCAGCAGCGTAGGGGAACAGGGGGCGGGCTATGGCTACACCTTC
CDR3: CASSVGEQGAGYGYTF

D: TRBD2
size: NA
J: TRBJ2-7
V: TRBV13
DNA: TGTGCCAGCAGCTTGGCTAGCGGGATATCCTACGAGCAGTACTTC
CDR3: CASSLASGISYEQYF

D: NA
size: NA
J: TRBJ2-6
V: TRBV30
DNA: TGTGCCTGGAGTGCACTGGCTAGCGTGGACTCTGGGGCCAACGTCCTGACTTTC
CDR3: CAWSALASVDSGANVLTF